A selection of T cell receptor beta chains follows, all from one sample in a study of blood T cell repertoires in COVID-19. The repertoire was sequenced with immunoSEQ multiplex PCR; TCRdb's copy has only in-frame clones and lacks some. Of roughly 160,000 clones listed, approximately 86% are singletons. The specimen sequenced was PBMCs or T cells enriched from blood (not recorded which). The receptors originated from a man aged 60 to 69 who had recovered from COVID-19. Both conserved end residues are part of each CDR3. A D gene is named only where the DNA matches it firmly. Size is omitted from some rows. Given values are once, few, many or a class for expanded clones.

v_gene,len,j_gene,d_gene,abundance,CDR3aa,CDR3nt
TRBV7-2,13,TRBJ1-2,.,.,CASSLGTEYGYTF,TGTGCCAGCAGCTTAGGGACAGAATATGGCTACACCTTC
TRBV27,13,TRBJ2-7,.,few,CASHQGNGYEQYF,TGTGCCAGCCATCAGGGGAATGGGTACGAGCAGTACTTC
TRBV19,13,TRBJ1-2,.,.,CASSIEAGQGYTF,TGTGCCAGTAGTATAGAGGCAGGGCAAGGCTACACCTTC
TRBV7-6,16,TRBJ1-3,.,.,CASSLLSSGLQNTIYF,TGTGCCAGCAGCCTACTCTCTTCGGGACTCCAGAACACCATATATTTT
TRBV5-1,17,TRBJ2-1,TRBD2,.,CASSLGRLAEAYNEQFF,TGCGCCAGCAGCTTGGGTAGGCTAGCGGAGGCCTACAATGAGCAGTTCTTC
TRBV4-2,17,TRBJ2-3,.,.,CASTYGDGTTSTDTQYF,TGTGCCAGCACCTACGGGGACGGGACAACGAGCACAGATACGCAGTATTTT
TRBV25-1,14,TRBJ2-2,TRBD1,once,CASRQGAGTGELFF,TGTGCCAGCAGACAGGGGGCAGGGACCGGGGAGCTGTTTTTT
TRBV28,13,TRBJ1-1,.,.,CASWTHMNTEAFF,TGTGCCAGCTGGACACACATGAACACTGAAGCTTTCTTT
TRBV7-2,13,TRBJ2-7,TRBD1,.,CASSTNRGYEQYF,TGTGCCAGCAGCACCAACAGGGGTTACGAGCAGTACTTC
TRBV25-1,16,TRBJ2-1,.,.,CASSPRLGSSYNEQFF,TGTGCCAGCAGTCCCCGACTAGGCAGCTCCTACAATGAGCAGTTCTTC
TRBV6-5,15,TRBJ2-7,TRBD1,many,CASSRRPGQGYEQYF,TGTGCCAGCAGCCGACGGCCGGGACAGGGCTACGAGCAGTACTTC
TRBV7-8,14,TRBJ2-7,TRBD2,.,CASRPTSAGDEQYF,TGTGCCAGCAGACCGACCTCAGCGGGGGACGAGCAGTACTTC
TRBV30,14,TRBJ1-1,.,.,CAWSVSGWNTEAFF,TGTGCCTGGAGTGTATCGGGATGGAACACTGAAGCTTTCTTT
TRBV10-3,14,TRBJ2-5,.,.,CAIKDGVRVETQYF,TGTGCCATCAAAGACGGGGTGAGAGTAGAGACCCAGTACTTC
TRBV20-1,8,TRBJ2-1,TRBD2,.,CNSGGQFF,TGCAATAGCGGGGGGCAGTTCTTC
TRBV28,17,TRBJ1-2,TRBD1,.,CASTLRGQGRPAYGYTF,TGTGCCAGCACCCTAAGGGGACAGGGTCGACCGGCCTATGGCTACACCTTC
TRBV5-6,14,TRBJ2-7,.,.,CASSYTDSSYEQYF,TGTGCCAGCAGCTATACGGACAGTTCCTACGAGCAGTACTTC
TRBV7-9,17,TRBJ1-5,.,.,CASSLGRGGSGNQPQHF,TGTGCCAGCAGCTTAGGAAGGGGGGGCAGTGGAAATCAGCCCCAGCATTTT
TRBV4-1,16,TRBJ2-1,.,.,CASSQDFTGTYNEQFF,TGCGCCAGCAGCCAAGATTTTACAGGCACCTACAATGAGCAGTTCTTC
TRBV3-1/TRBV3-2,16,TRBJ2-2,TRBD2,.,CASSQDLAGGPGELFF,TGTGCCAGCAGCCAAGATCTAGCGGGAGGGCCCGGGGAGCTGTTTTTT
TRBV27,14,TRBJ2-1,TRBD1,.,CATGQVGSYNEQFF,TGTGCCACCGGACAGGTTGGTTCCTACAATGAGCAGTTCTTC
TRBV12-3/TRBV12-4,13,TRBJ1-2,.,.,CASTSTGSYGYTF,TGTGCCAGCACCTCTACAGGGTCCTATGGCTACACCTTC
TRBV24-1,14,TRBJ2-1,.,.,CATSDMTSSHEQFF,TGTGCCACCAGTGATATGACTAGTTCCCATGAGCAGTTCTTC
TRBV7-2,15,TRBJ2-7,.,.,CASSSQGGNLYEQYF,TGTGCCAGCAGCTCCCAGGGGGGAAACCTTTACGAGCAGTACTTC
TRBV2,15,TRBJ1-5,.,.,CASSTIQGSNQPQHF,TGTGCCAGCAGTACTATACAGGGTAGCAATCAGCCCCAGCATTTT
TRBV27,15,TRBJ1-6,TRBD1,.,CASSYTGQGGSPLHF,TGTGCCAGCAGTTACACGGGACAGGGAGGTTCACCCCTCCACTTT
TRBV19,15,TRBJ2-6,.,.,CASSHQGTGANVLTF,TGTGCCAGTAGTCACCAGGGTACTGGGGCCAACGTCCTGACTTTC
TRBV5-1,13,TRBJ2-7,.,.,CASSFDSSYEQYF,TGCGCCAGCAGCTTTGACAGCTCCTACGAGCAGTACTTC
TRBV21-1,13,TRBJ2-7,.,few,CASSLDRLYEQYF,TGTGCCAGCAGCCTGGACAGACTATACGAGCAGTACTTC
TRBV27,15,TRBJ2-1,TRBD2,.,CASSFQTSGSNEQFF,TGTGCCAGCAGCTTCCAGACTAGCGGGAGCAATGAGCAGTTCTTC
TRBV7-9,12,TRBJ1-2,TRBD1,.,CASTRDSYGYTF,TGTGCCAGCACCAGGGACAGCTATGGCTACACCTTC
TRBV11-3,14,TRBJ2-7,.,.,CASSPDGVGYEQYF,TGTGCCAGCAGCCCCGACGGAGTAGGATACGAGCAGTACTTC
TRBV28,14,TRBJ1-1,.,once,CASNHGNQNTEAFF,TGTGCCAGCAATCACGGTAACCAGAACACTGAAGCTTTCTTT
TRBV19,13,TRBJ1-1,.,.,CASSSGANTEAFF,TGTGCCAGTAGTTCAGGGGCTAACACTGAAGCTTTCTTT
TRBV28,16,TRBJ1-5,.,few,CASSFRWAGKGQPQHF,TGTGCCAGCAGTTTCCGCTGGGCGGGGAAGGGTCAGCCCCAGCATTTT
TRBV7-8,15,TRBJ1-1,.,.,CASSLELWRYTEAFF,TGTGCCAGCAGCTTAGAACTATGGCGGTACACTGAAGCTTTCTTT
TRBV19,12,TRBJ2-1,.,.,CASSITRGEQFF,TGTGCCAGTAGTATCACTAGAGGCGAGCAGTTCTTC
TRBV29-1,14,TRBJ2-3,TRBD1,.,CSVEADRSTDTQYF,TGCAGCGTTGAGGCGGACAGGAGCACAGATACGCAGTATTTT
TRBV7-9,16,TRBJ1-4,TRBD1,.,CASSRLTGATNEKLFF,TGTGCCAGCAGCCGATTAACAGGGGCAACTAATGAAAAACTGTTTTTT
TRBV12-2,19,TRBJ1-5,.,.,CASRYTRDRGAIFNQPQHF,TGTGCAAGTCGCTATACCCGGGACAGGGGCGCAATTTTCAATCAGCCCCAGCATTTT
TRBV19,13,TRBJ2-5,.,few,CASSRQYQETQYF,TGTGCCAGTAGTCGACAGTACCAAGAGACCCAGTACTTC
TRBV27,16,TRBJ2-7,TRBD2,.,CASSYGLAGVAYEQYF,TGTGCCAGCAGTTACGGACTAGCGGGAGTCGCCTACGAGCAGTACTTC
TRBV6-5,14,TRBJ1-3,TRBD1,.,CAGSDRGSGNTIYF,TGTGCCGGATCAGACAGGGGCTCTGGAAACACCATATATTTT
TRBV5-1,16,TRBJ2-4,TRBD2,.,CASSWGTSGIKNIQYF,TGCGCCAGCAGCTGGGGGACTAGCGGGATAAAAAACATTCAGTACTTC
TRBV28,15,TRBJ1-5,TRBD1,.,CASRQGDTGNQPQHF,TGTGCCAGCAGACAGGGGGATACGGGCAATCAGCCCCAGCATTTT
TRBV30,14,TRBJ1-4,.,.,CAWSRDSGNEKLFF,TGTGCCTGGAGCAGGGATAGCGGTAATGAAAAACTGTTTTTT
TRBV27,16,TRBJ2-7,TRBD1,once,CASSSPAGTGSYEQYF,TGTGCCAGCAGTTCCCCCGCCGGGACAGGTTCCTACGAGCAGTACTTC